Here is one T cell receptor beta chain with its context. Assay: immunoSEQ multiplex PCR; the TCRdb copy retains only in-frame clones and omits some. This sample yields roughly 400,000 clones, of which more than 70% are seen a single time; 1.2% to 1.5% belongs to the top ten. The CDR3 spans 15 residues. V gave up 5 bases and J gave up 4 bases; unmatched junction bases: 10. Looked up from germline, CDR1 is LNHDA and CDR2 is SQIVND (reference sequence). This entry belongs to a study of blood T cell repertoires in COVID-19. Each participant's cohort was designated according to participant-reported clinical history.

Sequenced sample: PBMCs or T cells enriched from blood (not recorded which). This TCR was sampled from a woman between 18 and 29 years old who had been exposed to COVID-19. The chain combines TRBV19 with TRBJ2-7; 8 bases fit TRBD1. The CDR3 is CASSLRTGPGYEQYF. The DNA of the CDR3 is TGTGCCAGTAGTCTCCGGACAGGGCCCGGGTACGAGCAGTACTTC. The full variable domain, rest sourced from reference TRBV19 and TRBJ2-7, is DGGITQSPKYLFRKEGQNVTLSCEQNLNHDAMYWYRQDPGQGLRLIYYSQIVNDFQKGDIAEGYSVSREKKESFPLTVTSAQKNPTAFYLCASSLRTGPGYEQYFGPGTRLTVT.